The next 26 T cell receptor beta chains were all read from a single sample in a study of CD8 T cells in Susac syndrome. The RNA input was roughly 0.45 to 1 ug, and it was reverse transcribed with random hexamers. MiXCR, run by TCRdb on the immunoSEQ multiplex PCR reads, gives a single entry per CDR3 protein. The sample comprises some 180,000 distinct CDR3 sequences, just under 95% of which are singletons, and approximately 0.1% rests with the top ten. Sequencing input: CD4+ T cells from PBMCs. Receptors were obtained from a human donor in good health.

The rearrangement links TRBV20-1 to TRBJ2-3; TRBD2 agrees at 7 bases. Germline CDR1 is DFQATT and CDR2 is SNEGSKA (reference sequence). The length of the CDR3 is 13 residues. J was trimmed by 1 base and V by 7 bases; bases with no gene match: 5. In DNA, the CDR3 is TGCAGTGGCCTGCTAGCGGGCACAGATACGCAGTATTTT. Translated: CSGLLAGTDTQYF.

This clonotype has a single count. The rearrangement links TRBV20-1 to TRBJ2-4, with D unresolved. The V end lost 5 bases, the J end lost 3 bases, and 11 bases lay between the germline ends. The CDR3 consists of 13 residues. Germline CDR1 DFQATT, CDR2 SNEGSKA (reference sequence). DNA for the CDR3: TGCAGTGCTGGGAAGTTCGGCAAAAACATTCAGTACTTC. Its translation: CSAGKFGKNIQYF.

The CDR3, as DNA: TGCAGTGCTCGACCCTATGGCTACACCTTC. It encodes CSARPYGYTF. This sequence joins TRBV20-1 and TRBJ1-2; D gene unclear. V shed 5 bases and J shed 4 bases, with 5 bases lying between them. This CDR3 spans 10 amino acids. CDR1 is DFQATT and CDR2 is SNEGSKA in the germline V gene (reference sequence).

V gene TRBV29-1 combines with J gene TRBJ2-1; D tentatively fits TRBD1 or TRBD2 (6 bases each). Trimming cost V 7 bases and J 0 bases, with 10 bases left between them. Germline V lookup: CDR1 SQVTM, CDR2 ANQGSEA. The CDR3 contains 13 residues. The CDR3 nucleotides are TGCAGCGCCGAGGGGGGCTCCTACAATGAGCAGTTCTTC. Protein product: CSAEGGSYNEQFF.

The rearrangement links TRBV7-2 to TRBJ2-5; weak D call: TRBD2 (5 bases). CDR1 is SGHTA, CDR2 FQGNSA, per germline. Trimming left V 0 bases short and J 5 bases short, with 10 bases between. This CDR3 is 14 amino acids long. The CDR3 region has the DNA TGTGCCAGCAGCTTAGCGGAGGTCCGGGAGACCCAGTACTTC. Translated: CASSLAEVRETQYF.

The chain has TRBV30 and TRBJ1-5; no clear D. From germline, CDR1 is GTSNPN and CDR2 SVGIG (reference sequence). V was trimmed by 2 bases and J by 3 bases, leaving 8 bases between them. The CDR3 runs 13 residues. The CDR3 spells CAWSPTNNQPQHF. The CDR3 nucleotides read TGTGCCTGGAGTCCCACGAACAATCAGCCCCAGCATTTT.

The chain recombines TRBV7-9 with TRBJ2-1; unclear D gene. The V end was cut by 5 bases, the J end by 6 bases, with 11 bases between. Germline V CDR1 and CDR2: SEHNR, FQNEAQ (reference sequence). The CDR3 runs to 13 residues. This CDR3 is CASSVDAANEQFF. CDR3 in DNA: TGTGCCAGCAGCGTGGACGCCGCCAATGAGCAGTTCTTC.

The chain has TRBV2 and TRBJ2-3; maybe TRBD2 (6 bases). Germline lookup yields CDR1 SNHLY and CDR2 FYNNEI. V shed 2 bases and J shed 4 bases, with 19 bases lying between them. There are 17 residues in the CDR3. CDR3 nucleotides: TGTGCCAGCAGTGAACGAGGGGCGGGAATGGGATCAGATACGCAGTATTTT. Its translation: CASSERGAGMGSDTQYF.

This chain uses TRBV27 with TRBJ1-2; 9 bases are shared with TRBD1. The CDR3 covers 16 residues. Germline V gives CDR1 MNHEY, CDR2 SMNVEV (reference sequence). Unmatched junction bases numbered 10, after V lost 4 bases and J lost 4 bases. CDR3 coding DNA: TGTGCCAGCAGTTCGATCCCCGGGACAGGGACCTATGGCTACACCTTC. This encodes CASSSIPGTGTYGYTF.

The chain uses TRBV20-1 and TRBJ1-2; D is uncertain. Germline assignment: CDR1 DFQATT and CDR2 SNEGSKA (reference sequence). The V gene lost 3 bases and the J gene lost 8 bases, with 19 bases spanning the gap. This CDR3 spans 14 amino acids. CDR3 sequence reads: CSASSGVVGPGYTF. The CDR3 bases are TGCAGTGCTAGTAGTGGGGTGGTGGGCCCCGGCTACACCTTC.

This clonotype was detected only a few times. V usage is TRBV30 and J usage is TRBJ2-5; 8 positions match TRBD2. The CDR3 extends over 13 amino acids. V gave up 5 bases and J gave up 3 bases; unmatched junction bases: 5. The germline V gene encodes CDR1 GTSNPN and CDR2 SVGIG (reference sequence). This CDR3 reads CAWGTSSEETQYF. Here the CDR3 DNA reads TGTGCCTGGGGGACTAGTTCAGAAGAGACCCAGTACTTC.

The chain couples TRBV4-2 to TRBJ1-2; D is undetermined. The CDR3 sequence is 12 residues long. V lost 3 bases and J lost 2, with 4 bases in between. Germline-derived CDR1 and CDR2 are LGHNA and YNFKEQ. CDR3 sequence: CASSHQNYGYTF. DNA of the CDR3: TGTGCCAGCAGCCACCAGAACTATGGCTACACCTTC.

The chain joins TRBV29-1 to TRBJ1-2, with D tentatively TRBD1 (6 bases). Trimming pared 4 bases from V and 1 base from J, leaving 10 bases between. Germline V CDR1 and CDR2: SQVTM, ANQGSEA. CDR3 length: 13 amino acids. In DNA, the CDR3 is TGCAGCGTTGTAACAGGGCGTAACTATGGCTACACCTTC. Its translation: CSVVTGRNYGYTF.

The rearrangement links TRBV20-1 to TRBJ2-5; D is possibly TRBD1 (6 bases). The CDR3 runs to 13 residues. V was cut by 4 bases and J by 2 bases, with 11 bases left in between. Looked up from germline, CDR1 is DFQATT and CDR2 is SNEGSKA (reference sequence). The CDR3 DNA reads TGCAGTGCTATCCCGGGACAACAAGAGACCCAGTACTTC. Translation gives CSAIPGQQETQYF.

The rearrangement uses TRBV11-1 and TRBJ2-7; tentatively, D is TRBD2 (5 bases). The CDR3 spans 13 residues. Trimming stripped 5 bases from V and 4 bases from J, with 12 bases between. Germline CDR1 reads SGHAT; CDR2 reads FQDESV (reference sequence). Here the CDR3 DNA reads TGTGCCAGCAGCCACCCGCCGGGGTACGAGCAGTACTTC. Encoded protein: CASSHPPGYEQYF.

This chain links TRBV20-1 with TRBJ2-3; 7 nucleotides match TRBD2. J was trimmed by 1 base and V by 0 bases; bases with no gene match: 7. Germline lookup yields CDR1 DFQATT and CDR2 SNEGSKA (reference sequence). This CDR3 has 16 amino acids. The CDR3 here is CSAREPLADRTDTQYF. DNA of the CDR3: TGCAGTGCTAGAGAGCCCCTAGCGGACCGCACAGATACGCAGTATTTT.

V is TRBV12-3 or TRBV12-4 and J is TRBJ1-3; D possibly corresponds to TRBD1 (5 bases). V was clipped by 6 bases and J by 0 bases, with 12 bases between them. CDR3 length: 15 amino acids. Here the CDR3 reads CASSRDGNSGNTIYF. The CDR3, as DNA: TGTGCCAGCAGCCGGGACGGAAACTCTGGAAACACCATATATTTT.

The chain links TRBV20-1 to TRBJ1-1; weak D call: TRBD1 (6 bases). The CDR3 loop spans 15 amino acids. V was pared by 5 bases and J by 6 bases, with 22 bases between. Looked up from germline, CDR1 is DFQATT and CDR2 is SNEGSKA (reference sequence). This chain's CDR3 is CSAPTGLYRNAEAFF. Here the CDR3 DNA reads TGCAGTGCTCCAACAGGGTTGTACCGTAACGCTGAAGCTTTCTTT.

V and J are TRBV3-1 and TRBJ2-1, with TRBD2 matching over 13 bases. This CDR3 spans 16 amino acids. V was clipped by 4 bases and J by 14 bases; unmatched bases: 14. The germline CDR1 and CDR2 sequences are LGHDT and YNNKEL (reference sequence). CDR3 sequence (DNA): TGTGCCAGCAGCCGTTCCGGACTAGCGGGAGTAGGGACCGAGTTCTTC. Residues: CASSRSGLAGVGTEFF.

This clonotype has more than one count but fewer than ten. The chain joins TRBV29-1 to TRBJ1-1; 9 bases fit TRBD1. This CDR3 contains 12 residues. The germline V gene has CDR1 SQVTM and CDR2 ANQGSEA. Trimming at V came to 6 bases and at J to 5 bases, leaving 4 bases not matched to a gene. The CDR3 reads CSVATGGTEAFF. CDR3 nucleotide sequence: TGCAGCGTCGCGACAGGGGGGACTGAAGCTTTCTTT.

This chain links TRBV30 with TRBJ2-3; D may be TRBD1 (6 bases). The CDR3 contains 13 residues. Looked up from germline, CDR1 is GTSNPN and CDR2 is SVGIG (reference sequence). Trimming pared 3 bases from V and 3 bases from J, leaving 10 bases between. The CDR3 region has the DNA TGTGCCTGGAGGGGGGCGAGTACAGATACGCAGTATTTT. It codes for CAWRGASTDTQYF.

The J gene is TRBJ2-6, the V gene TRBV5-4; no firm D call. CDR1 is SGHNT, CDR2 YYREEE, per germline (reference sequence). V lost 4 bases to trimming and J lost 0 bases, with 11 bases between them. CDR3 length: 16 amino acids. CDR3 loop: CASSPNGDSGANVLTF. The CDR3 region has the DNA TGTGCCAGCAGCCCAAACGGCGACTCTGGGGCCAACGTCCTGACTTTC.

The chain couples TRBV19 to TRBJ2-5; no definite D call. The length of the CDR3 is 14 residues. V was pared by 0 bases and J by 5 bases, with 10 bases between. CDR1 and CDR2 (germline): LNHDA, SQIVND (reference sequence). DNA of the CDR3: TGTGCCAGTAGTATAGATCTCGGGTCGGAGACCCAGTACTTC. This translates into CASSIDLGSETQYF.

The rearrangement joins TRBV29-1 to TRBJ2-7; D could derive from TRBD1 or TRBD2 (5 bases each). Germline CDR1 reads SQVTM; CDR2 reads ANQGSEA. V was shortened by 7 bases and J by 1 base, with 14 bases between the two germline ends. The CDR3 length is 13 residues. The CDR3 DNA is TGCAGCGCCGGGGACGGCACATCCTACGAGCAGTACTTC. Translating gives CSAGDGTSYEQYF.

The V gene is TRBV30, the J gene TRBJ2-1, with a weak D call TRBD1 (5 bases). CDR1 is GTSNPN, CDR2 SVGIG, per germline (reference sequence). Deletions cut 7 bases from V and 2 bases from J, with 12 bases between. This CDR3 comprises 13 residues. The CDR3 nucleotides are TGTGCCTTCCAGGGCGGTCCCTACAATGAGCAGTTCTTC. As protein: CAFQGGPYNEQFF.

The chain couples TRBV20-1 to TRBJ2-2; 9 bases fit TRBD1. This CDR3 has 16 residues. Germline-derived CDR1 and CDR2 are DFQATT and SNEGSKA (reference sequence). Here the CDR3 reads CSVSLPGQGGNGELFF. The CDR3 nucleotides are TGCAGCGTCTCCCTCCCGGGACAGGGAGGAAACGGGGAGCTGTTTTTT.